This record looks at one T cell receptor beta chain sequence and its context. Its target is not known. The data stem from a study of T-cell memory formation after mild COVID-19. Constant-segment primers and 5'RACE yielded cDNA libraries for TCR alpha and TCR beta, each carrying sample barcodes and UMIs. TCRdb analysed the 5' RACE reads with MiXCR anew, one entry per CDR3 protein. The sample has 200,000 to 250,000 distinct CDR3 sequences, 8% to 11% seen once. Germline values: CDR1 DFQATT, CDR2 SNEGSKA (reference sequence). The CDR3 runs 15 residues. Trimming removed 1 base from V and 3 bases from J, with 13 bases in between. Whole-study results and caveats: A subset of responding clones appeared in pre-infection memory, suggesting cross-reactive memory joined. Contracting clones, day 15 to 85, had balanced CD4/CD8, and later expanders favored CD4+.

Sequencing was performed on PBMCs or a T cell subset sorted from them (not recorded which). This TCR came from a man aged 18 to 30 who had mild COVID-19 (a few samples of this study predate the infection). Cell type and time point are not known. This rearrangement joins TRBV20-1 to TRBJ1-5; no definite D call. CDR3 sequence (DNA): TGCAGTGCTAGAGCTTCCGGGCGGCTCAATCAGCCCCAGCATTTT. It yields the protein CSARASGRLNQPQHF.